Shown below are 4 T cell receptor beta chains from a single sample sequenced in a study of cytomegalovirus exposure and HLA in healthy donors. PCR used 60 Vbeta primers and 13 Jbeta primers. The method was immunoSEQ multiplex PCR; TCRdb's version includes in-frame clones alone and lacks a portion of them. The repertoire includes some 65,000 clones, approximately 60% of them detected once, and around 2.8% sits in the top ten. The sample comprised PBMCs. The receptor source for this set is a man aged 30-40 years in good health and CMV-seronegative.

This clone was found a few times. The chain uses TRBV7-2 and TRBJ2-1, with D possibly being TRBD1 (6 bases). The germline V gene has CDR1 SGHTA and CDR2 FQGNSA. Trimming took off 0 bases at V and 0 bases at J, with 9 bases between the two ends. This CDR3 is built from 16 residues. DNA of the CDR3: TGTGCCAGCAGCTTAGCTGGGACACACTCCTACAATGAGCAGTTCTTC. It codes for CASSLAGTHSYNEQFF.

The chain recombines TRBV9 with TRBJ1-2; TRBD1 matches 8 bases. Germline loops: CDR1 SGDLS, CDR2 YYNGEE. With 3 bases clipped from V and 6 bases from J, the junction kept 7 bases outside the gene matches. The CDR3 sequence is 14 residues long. CDR3 in amino acids: CASSARGRSDGYTF. As DNA, the CDR3 is TGTGCCAGCAGCGCCAGGGGGCGAAGTGATGGCTACACCTTC.

This chain joins TRBV6-5 and TRBJ2-3, with D unresolved. The CDR3 is 11 residues long. Trimming shortened V by 6 bases and J by 7 bases, and 8 bases separated the two germline ends. The germline V gene has CDR1 MNHEY and CDR2 SVGAGI. The CDR3: CASRLLYTQYF. CDR3 bases: TGTGCCAGCAGGCTACTGTATACGCAGTATTTT.

This clone was seen only a few times. The chain joins TRBV7-9 to TRBJ1-6; no clear D gene. Germline CDR1 SEHNR, CDR2 FQNEAQ (reference sequence). V lost 6 bases to trimming and J lost 6 bases, with 12 bases between them. The CDR3 sequence is 14 residues long. CDR3 sequence reads: CASRDEGPNSPLHF. The CDR3 DNA reads as TGTGCCAGCAGGGACGAGGGCCCTAATTCACCCCTCCACTTT. Full variable domain (outside the CDR3, taken from reference TRBV7-9 and TRBJ1-6): DTGVSQNPRHKITKRGQNVTFRCDPISEHNRLYWYRQTLGQGPEFLTYFQNEAQLEKSRLLSDRFSAERPKGSFSTLEIQRTEQGDSAMYLCASRDEGPNSPLHFGNGTRLTVT.